The present entry profiles one TCR beta chain with its context. Its cognate antigen is unknown. Being one base from a much bigger clone, this may be a read error. The data were taken from a study of Graves' ophthalmopathy and Graves' hyperthyroidism. In the study overall: Stable hyperthyroidism meant no ophthalmopathy within 18 months of follow-up. Regarding the study as a whole: A roughly 81% specificity and around 86% sensitivity were achieved by a 13-signature model that separated ophthalmopathy from stable hyperthyroidism. It was with about 68% sensitivity and around 75% specificity that the model predicted ophthalmopathy progression. Most expanded thyroid clonotypes above 0.001 frequency also appeared in blood.

Beta-chain TCR CDR3 regions were amplified from RNA transcripts. Following a first-round RT-PCR that used HTBI primers, a second-round multiplex PCR was carried out. Each CDR3 protein gets one entry after TCRdb re-called the multiplex PCR reads with MiXCR. The data show over a million distinct CDR3 sequences, about 40% seen once. Germline lookup yields CDR1 SGHRS and CDR2 YFSETQ. The CDR3 is 16 amino acids. Trimming removed 7 bases from V and 4 bases from J, with 23 bases in between. V usage is TRBV5-1 and J usage is TRBJ2-5, with D maybe TRBD1 (6 bases). The TCR sequence derives from an adult man with Graves' hyperthyroidism. The sequenced sample consisted of peripheral blood or thyroid tissue (not recorded which). The CDR3 reads CASGGSYRAQRETQYF. For the CDR3, the DNA is TGCGCCAGCGGTGGGAGCTACAGGGCTCAGCGAGAGACCCAGTACTTC. The complete variable domain, with remaining parts taken from reference TRBV5-1 and TRBJ2-5, reads KAGVTQTPRYLIKTRGQQVTLSCSPISGHRSVSWYQQTPGQGLQFLFEYFSETQRNKGNFPGRFSGRQFSNSRSEMNVSTLELGDSALYLCASGGSYRAQRETQYFGPGTRLLVL.